This TCR beta chain derives from a study of blood T cell repertoires in COVID-19. The data were produced by immunoSEQ multiplex PCR, yet TCRdb's version contains in-frame clones alone and is incomplete. The table records fewer than 200,000 clones, 82% of them present only once. This sequence was found in a woman aged 55-69 years with acute COVID-19. The sequencing sample was made of PBMCs or T cells enriched from blood (not recorded which).

The CDR3 coding sequence is TGTGCCAGCAGCTATCAAATTCAGGGAAACTCTGGAAACACCATATATTTT. Amino acid sequence: CASSYQIQGNSGNTIYF. The chain joins TRBV14 to TRBJ1-3, with D perhaps matching TRBD1 (5 bases). The germline gives CDR1 SGHDN, CDR2 FVKESK. Trimming stripped 5 bases from V and 0 bases from J, with 17 bases between. The CDR3 sequence is 17 residues long.